This T cell receptor (beta chain) was identified in a study of shared clonotypes between healthy human individuals. Method: immunoSEQ multiplex PCR; TCRdb's copy keeps in-frame clones and lacks some. The sample contains more than 1,200,000 clones, approximately 98.5% of which appear only once. This CDR3 is 14 amino acids long. Germline V gene sequence: CDR1 SGDLS, CDR2 YYNGEE. V was trimmed by 1 base and J by 4 bases, leaving 9 bases between them. This receptor was obtained from a man aged 30 to 39 in good health. Sequencing input: naive CD4+ T cells sorted from blood. As for subset: CD45RA+ positively selected. The chain combines TRBV9 with TRBJ2-1; D is unclear. The CDR3 sequence is CASSVTVKYNEQFF. In DNA form, the CDR3 reads TGTGCCAGCAGCGTAACGGTCAAGTACAATGAGCAGTTCTTC.